The source of this T cell receptor (beta chain) is a study of vaccination effects on CD4 cells after COVID-19. General study points: Healthy vaccinees showed cross-reactivity with common cold coronaviruses in only 1 of 255 vaccine-induced clones. Few convalescent patients were included, and no early post-infection timepoints were sampled.

The CDR3 sequence is 14 residues long. Germline V gene sequence: CDR1 LGHDT, CDR2 YNNKEL (reference sequence). Deletions cut 3 bases from V and 7 bases from J, with 15 bases between. ViraFEST assay sequencing came after antigen-specific CD4+ T cells were expanded with viral peptide pools. The culture ran for 10 days before CD4+ T cells were isolated. The cohort was immunized with two doses of either the BNT162b2 or mRNA-1273 vaccine. Among the vaccine recipients, none had a prior SARS-CoV-2 infection, and nucleocapsid antibodies were negative. With regard to this clone: Its antigen is as yet unknown.

Here immunoSEQ multiplex PCR was the method, and the copy in TCRdb shows in-frame clones only, minus some. The sample has about 72,000 clones, about 80% seen once; the top ten hold about 1.2%. The sequence derives from a human donor who received a COVID-19 vaccine. The specimen was CD4+ T cells from PBMCs cultured with HCoV-229E spike peptides, collected after COVID-19 vaccination. The rearrangement uses TRBV3-1 (or the pseudogene TRBV3-2) and TRBJ1-2, with D unclear. CDR3 region: CASSQKTTPFGYTF. CDR3 bases: TGTGCCAGCAGCCAGAAGACGACCCCCTTTGGCTACACCTTC.